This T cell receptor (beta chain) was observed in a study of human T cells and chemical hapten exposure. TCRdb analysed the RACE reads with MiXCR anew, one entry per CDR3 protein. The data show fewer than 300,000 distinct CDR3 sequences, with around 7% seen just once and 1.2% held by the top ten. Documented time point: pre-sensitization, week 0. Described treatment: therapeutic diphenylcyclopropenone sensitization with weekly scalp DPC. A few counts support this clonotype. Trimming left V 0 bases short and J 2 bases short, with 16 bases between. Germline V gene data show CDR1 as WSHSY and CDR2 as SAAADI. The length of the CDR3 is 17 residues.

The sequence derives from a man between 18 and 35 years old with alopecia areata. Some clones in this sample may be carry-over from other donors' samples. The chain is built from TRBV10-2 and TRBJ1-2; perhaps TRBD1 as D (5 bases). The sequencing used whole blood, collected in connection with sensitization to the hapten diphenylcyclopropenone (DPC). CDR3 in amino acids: CASSESGLAGLNYGYTF. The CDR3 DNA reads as TGCGCCAGCAGTGAGTCAGGTTTAGCAGGGCTCAACTATGGCTACACCTTC.